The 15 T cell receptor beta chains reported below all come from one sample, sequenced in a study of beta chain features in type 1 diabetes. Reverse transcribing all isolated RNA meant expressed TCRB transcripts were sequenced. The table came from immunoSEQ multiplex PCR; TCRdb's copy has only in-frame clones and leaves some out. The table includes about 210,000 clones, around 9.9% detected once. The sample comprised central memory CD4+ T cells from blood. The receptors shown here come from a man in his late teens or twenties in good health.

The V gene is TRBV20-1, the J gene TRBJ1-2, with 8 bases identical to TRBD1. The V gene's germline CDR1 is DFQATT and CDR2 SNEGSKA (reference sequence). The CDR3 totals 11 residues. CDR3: CSGQGDYGYTF. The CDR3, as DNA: TGCAGCGGACAGGGAGACTATGGCTACACCTTC.

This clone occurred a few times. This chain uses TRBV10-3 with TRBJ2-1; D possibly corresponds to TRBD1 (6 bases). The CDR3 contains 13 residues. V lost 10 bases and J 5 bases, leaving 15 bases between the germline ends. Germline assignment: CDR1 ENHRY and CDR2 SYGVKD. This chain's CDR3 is CATTPGVHNEQFF. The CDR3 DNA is TGTGCCACAACCCCAGGGGTCCACAATGAGCAGTTCTTC.

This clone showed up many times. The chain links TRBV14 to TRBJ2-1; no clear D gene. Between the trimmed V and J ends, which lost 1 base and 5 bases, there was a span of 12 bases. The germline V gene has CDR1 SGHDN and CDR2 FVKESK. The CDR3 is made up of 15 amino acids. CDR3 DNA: TGTGCCAGCAGCCAAGCGAGGCGACGAGACAATGAGCAGTTCTTC. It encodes CASSQARRRDNEQFF. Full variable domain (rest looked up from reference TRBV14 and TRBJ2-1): EAGVTQFPSHSVIEKGQTVTLRCDPISGHDNLYWYRRVMGKEIKFLLHFVKESKQDESGMPNNRFLAERTGGTYSTLKVQPAELEDSGVYFCASSQARRRDNEQFFGPGTRLTVL.

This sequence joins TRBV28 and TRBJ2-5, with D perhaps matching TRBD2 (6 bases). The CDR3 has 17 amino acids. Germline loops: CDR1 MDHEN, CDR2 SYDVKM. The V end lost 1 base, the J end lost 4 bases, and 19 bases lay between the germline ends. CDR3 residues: CASSLSFGAVEGETQYF. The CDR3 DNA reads TGTGCCAGCAGTTTATCATTCGGTGCCGTGGAGGGAGAGACCCAGTACTTC.

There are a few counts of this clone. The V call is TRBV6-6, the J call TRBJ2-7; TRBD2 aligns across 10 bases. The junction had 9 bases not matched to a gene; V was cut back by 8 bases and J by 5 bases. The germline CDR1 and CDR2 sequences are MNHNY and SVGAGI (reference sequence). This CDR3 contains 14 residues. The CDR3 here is CASGTASGRHEQYF. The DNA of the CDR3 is TGTGCCAGCGGAACGGCTAGCGGGAGACACGAGCAGTACTTC.

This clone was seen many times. This CDR3 reads CASSEARSYNEQFF. The CDR3 DNA is TGTGCCAGCAGTGAAGCCCGATCCTACAATGAGCAGTTCTTC. The chain recombines TRBV2 with TRBJ2-1, with D uncertain. V lost 0 bases and J 1 base, leaving 4 bases between the germline ends. The CDR3 length is 14 residues. Germline CDR1 and CDR2: SNHLY and FYNNEI.

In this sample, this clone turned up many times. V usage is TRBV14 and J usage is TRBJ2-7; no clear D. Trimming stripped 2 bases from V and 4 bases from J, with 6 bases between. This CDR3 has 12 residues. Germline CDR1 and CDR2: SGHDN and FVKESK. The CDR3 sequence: CASSQLHYEQYF. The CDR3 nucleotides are TGTGCCAGCAGCCAACTCCATTACGAGCAGTACTTC.

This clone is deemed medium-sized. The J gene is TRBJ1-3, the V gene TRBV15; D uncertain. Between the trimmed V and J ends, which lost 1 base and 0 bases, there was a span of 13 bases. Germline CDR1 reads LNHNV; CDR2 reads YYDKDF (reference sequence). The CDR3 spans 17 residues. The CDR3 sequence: CATSRGGGLHSGNTIYF. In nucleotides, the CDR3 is TGTGCCACCAGCAGAGGTGGCGGACTCCACTCTGGAAACACCATATATTTT.

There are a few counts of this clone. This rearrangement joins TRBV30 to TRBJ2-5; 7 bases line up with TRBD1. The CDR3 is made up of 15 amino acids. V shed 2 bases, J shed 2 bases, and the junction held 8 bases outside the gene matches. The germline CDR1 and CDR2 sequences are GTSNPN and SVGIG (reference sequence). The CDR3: CAWSLRQGSQETQYF. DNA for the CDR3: TGTGCCTGGAGTTTACGACAGGGAAGTCAAGAGACCCAGTACTTC.

The CDR3 DNA follows: TGCGCCAGCAGCCCGGAACTAGCGGGAGGGCAAGATACGCAGTATTTT. It specifies CASSPELAGGQDTQYF. J is TRBJ2-3 and V is TRBV5-1; 13 bases are a match to TRBD2. From germline, CDR1 is SGHRS and CDR2 YFSETQ. V was clipped by 4 bases and J by 5 bases; unmatched bases: 7. This CDR3 is built from 16 residues. Full variable domain (missing parts from reference TRBV5-1 and TRBJ2-3): KAGVTQTPRYLIKTRGQQVTLSCSPISGHRSVSWYQQTPGQGLQFLFEYFSETQRNKGNFPGRFSGRQFSNSRSEMNVSTLELGDSALYLCASSPELAGGQDTQYFGPGTRLTVL.

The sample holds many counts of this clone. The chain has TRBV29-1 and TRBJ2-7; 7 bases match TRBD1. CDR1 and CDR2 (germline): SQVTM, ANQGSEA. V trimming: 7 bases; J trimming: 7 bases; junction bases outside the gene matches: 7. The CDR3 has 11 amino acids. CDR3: CSERTGDEQYF. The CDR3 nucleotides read TGCAGCGAACGGACAGGTGATGAGCAGTACTTC.

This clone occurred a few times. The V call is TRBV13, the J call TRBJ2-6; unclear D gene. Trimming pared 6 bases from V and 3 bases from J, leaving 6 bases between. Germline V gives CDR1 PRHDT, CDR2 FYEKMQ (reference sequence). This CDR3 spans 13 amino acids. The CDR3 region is CASRPVGANVLTF. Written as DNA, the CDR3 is TGTGCCAGCAGGCCCGTTGGGGCCAACGTCCTGACTTTC.

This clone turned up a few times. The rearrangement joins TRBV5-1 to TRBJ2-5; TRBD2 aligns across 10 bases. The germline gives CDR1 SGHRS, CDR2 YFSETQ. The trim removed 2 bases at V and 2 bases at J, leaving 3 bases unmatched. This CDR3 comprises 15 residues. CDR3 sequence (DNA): TGCGCCAGCAGCTTCTCTAGCGGGGGACAAGAGACCCAGTACTTC. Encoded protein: CASSFSSGGQETQYF.

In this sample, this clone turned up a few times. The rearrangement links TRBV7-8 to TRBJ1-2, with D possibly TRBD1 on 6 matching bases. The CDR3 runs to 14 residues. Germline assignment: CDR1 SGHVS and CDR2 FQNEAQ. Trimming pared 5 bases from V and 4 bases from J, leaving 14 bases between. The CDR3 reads CASSHKQGTYGYTF. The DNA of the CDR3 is TGTGCCAGCAGCCACAAACAGGGAACCTATGGCTACACCTTC.

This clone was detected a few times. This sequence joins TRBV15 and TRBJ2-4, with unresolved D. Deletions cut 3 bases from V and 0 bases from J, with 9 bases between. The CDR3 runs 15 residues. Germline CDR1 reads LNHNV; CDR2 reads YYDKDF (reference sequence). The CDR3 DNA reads TGTGCCACCAGCAGGACACTTCTAGCCAAAAACATTCAGTACTTC. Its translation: CATSRTLLAKNIQYF.